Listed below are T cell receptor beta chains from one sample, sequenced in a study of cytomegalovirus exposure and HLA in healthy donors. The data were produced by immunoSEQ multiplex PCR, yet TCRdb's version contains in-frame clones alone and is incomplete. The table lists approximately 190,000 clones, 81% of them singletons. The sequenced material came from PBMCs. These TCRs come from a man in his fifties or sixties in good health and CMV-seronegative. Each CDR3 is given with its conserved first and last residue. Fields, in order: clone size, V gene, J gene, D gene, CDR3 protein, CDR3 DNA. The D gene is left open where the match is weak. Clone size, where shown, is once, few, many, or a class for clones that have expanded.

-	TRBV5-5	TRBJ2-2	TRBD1	CASSFRTGAGELFF	TGTGCCAGCAGCTTTCGGACAGGGGCCGGGGAGCTGTTTTTT
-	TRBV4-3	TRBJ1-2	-	CASSQEDSSNYGYTF	TGCGCCAGCAGCCAAGAGGACAGCTCGAACTATGGCTACACCTTC
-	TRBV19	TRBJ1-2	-	CASTGLGYGYTF	TGTGCCAGTACAGGGTTAGGGTATGGCTACACCTTC
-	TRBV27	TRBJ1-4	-	CASGFGDINEKLFF	TGTGCCAGTGGCTTTGGGGACATCAATGAAAAACTGTTTTTT
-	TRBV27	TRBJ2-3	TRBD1	CASSYRQGTQYF	TGTGCCAGCAGTTACCGACAGGGAACGCAGTATTTT
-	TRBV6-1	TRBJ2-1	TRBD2	CASLAGGTNEQFF	TGTGCCAGCCTAGCGGGGGGGACTAATGAGCAGTTCTTC
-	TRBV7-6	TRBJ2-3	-	CASTSEMAAPWDTQYF	TGTGCCAGCACCTCTGAGATGGCGGCCCCCTGGGATACGCAGTATTTT
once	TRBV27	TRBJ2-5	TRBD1	CASGLWGRGQETQYF	TGTGCCAGCGGCCTTTGGGGCAGGGGGCAAGAGACCCAGTACTTC
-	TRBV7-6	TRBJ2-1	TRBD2	CASSLSGGYNEQFF	TGTGCCAGCAGCTTAAGCGGGGGGTACAATGAGCAGTTCTTC
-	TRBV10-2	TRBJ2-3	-	CASSFTDPTDTQYF	TGCGCCAGCAGTTTTACAGACCCCACAGATACGCAGTATTTT
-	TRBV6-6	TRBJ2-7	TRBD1	CASSLRQGTYEQYF	TGTGCCAGCAGCTTACGACAGGGCACCTACGAGCAGTACTTC
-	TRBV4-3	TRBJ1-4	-	CASSPQEANEKLFF	TGCGCCAGCAGCCCGCAGGAAGCTAATGAAAAACTGTTTTTT
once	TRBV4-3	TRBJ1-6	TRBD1	CASSLQGSSYNSPLHF	TGCGCCAGCAGCCTACAGGGGAGCTCCTATAATTCACCCCTCCACTTT
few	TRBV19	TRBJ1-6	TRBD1	CASRRDSNSPLHF	TGTGCCAGTAGAAGGGACAGTAATTCACCCCTCCACTTT
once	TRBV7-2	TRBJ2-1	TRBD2	CASTPGGSYNEQFF	TGTGCCAGCACCCCGGGGGGGTCCTACAATGAGCAGTTCTTC
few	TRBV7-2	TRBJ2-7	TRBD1	CASSVDRAYEQYF	TGTGCCAGCAGCGTCGACAGGGCCTACGAGCAGTACTTC